Listed here are 11 T cell receptor beta chains from one sample, sequenced in a study of circulating tumor DNA in untreated peripheral T-cell lymphoma. This table comes from immunoSEQ multiplex PCR, and its TCRdb copy is limited to in-frame clones, with some not included. The repertoire holds around 6,100 clones, about three fifths seen once, with roughly 52% in the top ten. Sequenced sample: tumor tissue. These receptors originate from a human donor with peripheral T-cell lymphoma.

The V gene is TRBV1, the J gene TRBJ2-1; the table's D call, TRBD2, was not checked against the DNA. TRBV1 is recorded as a pseudogene. This CDR3 region has 15 residues. The CDR3 loop reads CASSQALREGNEQFF. CDR3 sequence (DNA): TGCGCCAGCAGCCAAGCGTTGCGGGAGGGCAATGAGCAGTTCTTC.

This clone was detected only a few times. The chain carries TRBV18 and TRBJ1-2; D remains unclear. The CDR3 totals 15 residues. V was clipped by 4 bases and J by 6 bases, with 18 bases between them. CDR1 is KGHSH and CDR2 is LQKENI in the germline V gene. The CDR3 sequence is CASSRPVRAEDGYTF. The CDR3 DNA is TGTGCCAGCTCACGCCCCGTTAGGGCGGAGGATGGCTACACCTTC.

J is TRBJ2-3 and V is TRBV9; no reliable D call. The CDR3 totals 14 residues. From germline, CDR1 is SGDLS and CDR2 YYNGEE. Trimming removed 4 bases at V and 3 bases at J, with 12 bases between. CDR3 region: CASSPGYNTDTQYF. CDR3 in DNA: TGTGCCAGCAGCCCTGGGTACAATACAGATACGCAGTATTTT.

This rearrangement joins TRBV27 to TRBJ2-7, with D tentatively TRBD1 or TRBD2 (6 bases each). There are 16 residues in the CDR3. V was trimmed by 0 bases and J by 2 bases, leaving 14 bases between them. Germline CDR1 is MNHEY and CDR2 is SMNVEV (reference sequence). CDR3 DNA: TGTGCCAGCAGTTTATCATTCGGGGGCGCAGCCTACGAGCAGTACTTC. Its translation: CASSLSFGGAAYEQYF.

With respect to this clone: X is used for the amino acid whose nucleotide is unread or ambiguous. The chain employs TRBV7-7 and TRBJ2-5; D gene ambiguous. Germline V gives CDR1 SSHAT, CDR2 FNYEAQ (reference sequence). The CDR3 spans 14 residues. Trimming removed 4 bases at V and 4 bases at J, with 13 bases between. CDR3 sequence reads: CASSYGLXGETQYF. CDR3 coding DNA: TGTGCCAGCAGCTACGGGCTAAYTGGAGAGACCCAGTACTTC.

This clone has only a few counts. DNA for the CDR3: TGTGCCTGGAGTGTACGTCAGGGAGGACTGTTTTTT. This translates into CAWSVRQGGLFF. J is TRBJ1-4 and V is TRBV30; D may be TRBD1 (5 bases). The V gene lost 0 bases and the J gene lost 13 bases, with 12 bases spanning the gap. The germline CDR1 and CDR2 sequences are GTSNPN and SVGIG (reference sequence). This CDR3 has 12 amino acids.

This clone came up once. V is TRBV1 and J is TRBJ1-6. TRBV1 is classified as a pseudogene. This CDR3 is built from 20 residues. Here the CDR3 DNA reads TGCGCCAGCAGTTCGACTTCGGACTCCTGGGGGGGCTCTTATAATTCACCCCTCCACTTT. It specifies CASSSTSDSWGGSYNSPLHF.

This clone has a handful of counts. This chain connects TRBV11-3 to TRBJ2-2; TRBD2 aligns across 8 bases. The V segment lost 1 base and the J segment 1 base; nucleotides outside the gene matches: 11. Germline V CDR1 and CDR2: SGHNT, YENEEA. This CDR3 is built from 19 residues. The CDR3 sequence is CASSLVPQIAGRNTGELFF. In DNA form, the CDR3 reads TGTGCCAGCAGCTTAGTTCCCCAGATAGCGGGGCGGAACACCGGGGAGCTGTTTTTT.

The table lists this clone with a count of one. The genes are TRBV6-8 and TRBJ1-2; 9 nucleotides line up with TRBD1. The length of the CDR3 is 15 residues. Trimming at V came to 1 base and at J to 5 bases, leaving 5 bases not matched to a gene. Germline V gives CDR1 MNHGY, CDR2 SAAAGT. The CDR3 coding sequence is TGTGCCAGCAGTTACTATAGGACAGGGGCTTATGGCTACACCTTC. It is translated as CASSYYRTGAYGYTF.

CDR3 DNA: TGTGCCAGTGGGAACTCCTACGAGCAGTACTTC. Amino acid sequence: CASGNSYEQYF. The chain has TRBV6-4 and TRBJ2-7; D is unresolved. Germline V gene sequence: CDR1 MRHNA, CDR2 SNTAGT. The V and J ends lost 9 bases and 0 bases respectively, with 6 bases between them. The CDR3 length is 11 residues.

The chain joins TRBV18 to TRBJ1-2; no reliable D call. V was shortened by 2 bases and J by 5 bases, with 12 bases between the two germline ends. The CDR3 spans 14 residues. CDR1 and CDR2 (germline): KGHSH, LQKENI. The CDR3 nucleotides are TGTGCCAGCTCACCAAGTGAACGGTCGTATGGCTACACCTTC. Amino acid sequence: CASSPSERSYGYTF.